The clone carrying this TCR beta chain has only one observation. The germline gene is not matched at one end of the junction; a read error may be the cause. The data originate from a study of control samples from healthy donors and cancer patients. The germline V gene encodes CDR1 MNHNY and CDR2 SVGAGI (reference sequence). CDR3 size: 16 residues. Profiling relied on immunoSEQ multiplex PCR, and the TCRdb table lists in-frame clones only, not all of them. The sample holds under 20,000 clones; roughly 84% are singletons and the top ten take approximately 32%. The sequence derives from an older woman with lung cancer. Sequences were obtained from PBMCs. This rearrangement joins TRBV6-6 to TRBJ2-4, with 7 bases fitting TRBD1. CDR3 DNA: TGTGCCAGCAGTTATACAGGGGAACGAGCCAGAAACATTCAGTACTTC. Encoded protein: CASSYTGERARNIQYF.